This entry lists 25 T cell receptor beta chains sequenced from one sample in a study of blood T cell repertoires in COVID-19. Sequencing was performed with immunoSEQ multiplex PCR; in TCRdb, only in-frame clones are kept and a portion is missing. Among 200,000 to 250,000 clones listed, roughly 84% were seen once. The sequencing input was peripheral blood. These receptors were obtained from a woman in her 50s with acute or convalescent COVID-19.

This clone has just a few counts. The rearrangement uses TRBV28 and TRBJ2-7; 14 nucleotides agree with TRBD2. J was trimmed by 0 bases and V by 5 bases; bases with no gene match: 15. Germline V gene data show CDR1 as MDHEN and CDR2 as SYDVKM. There are 20 residues in the CDR3. The CDR3 bases are TGTGCCAGCAGTCTCCGGCCGGGACTAGCGGGGGAGAAGAACTCCTACGAGCAGTACTTC. It translates to CASSLRPGLAGEKNSYEQYF.

This clone was counted between two and nine times. This chain uses TRBV30 with TRBJ1-2; 8 nucleotides agree with TRBD1. The V gene's germline CDR1 is GTSNPN and CDR2 SVGIG (reference sequence). This CDR3 has 14 amino acids. The V and J ends lost 4 bases and 4 bases, in that order; junction bases with no gene match: 8. In nucleotides, the CDR3 is TGTGCCTGGAAAAGGGGCAGGGGGCCCTATGGCTACACCTTC. Encoded protein: CAWKRGRGPYGYTF.

In its sample, this clone was seen once. This sequence joins TRBV2 and TRBJ2-6, with a tentative D call TRBD2 (5 bases). Trimming removed 7 bases at V and 3 bases at J, with 10 bases between. Germline loops: CDR1 SNHLY, CDR2 FYNNEI. This CDR3 is 14 amino acids long. The CDR3 sequence: CASKSGSGANVLTF. CDR3 sequence (DNA): TGTGCCAGCAAAAGCGGTAGTGGGGCCAACGTCCTGACTTTC.

This clone was seen more than once but under ten times. The chain carries TRBV5-1 and TRBJ2-3; the match to TRBD1 covers 7 bases. CDR3 length: 15 amino acids. Germline values: CDR1 SGHRS, CDR2 YFSETQ. The trim removed 4 bases at V and 3 bases at J, leaving 8 bases unmatched. The CDR3 nucleotides read TGCGCCAGCAGCGCCGACGGGACAGCAACAGATACGCAGTATTTT. Encoded protein: CASSADGTATDTQYF.

This sequence joins TRBV1 and TRBJ1-5; the table's TRBD1 call for D was not verified on the DNA. TRBV1 is a pseudogene segment. The length of the CDR3 is 16 residues. The DNA for the CDR3 is TGCACCAGCAGCCAAGATTGGGACAGGGCCCATCAGCCCCAGCATTTT. Amino acids: CTSSQDWDRAHQPQHF.

The V call is TRBV27, the J call TRBJ1-4, with D maybe TRBD1 (5 bases). This CDR3 contains 14 residues. The V gene lost 7 bases and the J gene lost 6 bases, with 15 bases spanning the gap. Looked up from germline, CDR1 is MNHEY and CDR2 is SMNVEV (reference sequence). CDR3 DNA sequence: TGTGCCAGCACCCGTCTAAGGGGTGATGAAAAACTGTTTTTT. This encodes CASTRLRGDEKLFF. The complete variable domain, with remaining parts taken from reference TRBV27 and TRBJ1-4, reads EAQVTQNPRYLITVTGKKLTVTCSQNMNHEYMSWYRQDPGLGLRQIYYSMNVEVTDKGDVPEGYKVSRKEKRNFPLILESPSPNQTSLYFCASTRLRGDEKLFFGSGTQLSVL.

With respect to this clone: The same CDR3 is also encoded by other DNA sequences in this sample. The chain links TRBV28 to TRBJ1-6; possibly TRBD1 for D (6 bases). The V gene's germline CDR1 is MDHEN and CDR2 SYDVKM. With 5 bases removed from V and 6 bases from J, the gap between germline ends came to 11 bases. The CDR3 is 14 residues long. The chain's CDR3 is CASSLGQFNSPLHF. The CDR3 DNA sequence: TGTGCCAGCAGTCTGGGACAATTTAATTCACCCCTCCACTTT.

The chain combines TRBV24-1 with TRBJ1-5; TRBD1 agrees at 10 bases. J gave up 2 bases and V 0 bases, and 3 bases lay outside the gene matches. This CDR3 spans 17 amino acids. Per germline, CDR1 KGHDR and CDR2 SFDVKD. The CDR3 DNA follows: TGTGCCACCAGTGATTTGGCGACAGGGGGCGGCAATCAGCCCCAGCATTTT. Its protein product is CATSDLATGGGNQPQHF.

The V gene is TRBV7-6, the J gene TRBJ2-3; 12 positions agree with TRBD2. V was clipped by 1 base and J by 1 base; unmatched bases: 0. The CDR3 length is 16 residues. Germline assignment: CDR1 SGHVS and CDR2 FNYEAQ. CDR3 sequence reads: CASSLGLAGGTDTQYF. CDR3 in DNA: TGTGCCAGCAGCTTAGGACTAGCGGGAGGCACAGATACGCAGTATTTT.

The chain has TRBV28 and TRBJ1-5; TRBD1 might be the D (5 bases). There are 13 residues in the CDR3. The V end lost 3 bases, the J end lost 7 bases, and 10 bases lay between the germline ends. Per the germline V gene, CDR1 is MDHEN and CDR2 is SYDVKM. CDR3 in DNA: TGTGCCAGCAGTTTCCCAGGGCTCCAGCCCCAGCATTTT. This translates into CASSFPGLQPQHF.

The V gene is TRBV27, the J gene TRBJ1-1; D perhaps matches TRBD1 (6 bases). Trimming pared 1 base from V and 4 bases from J, leaving 7 bases between. This CDR3 is 13 amino acids long. From germline, CDR1 is MNHEY and CDR2 SMNVEV (reference sequence). CDR3 loop: CASSLYRATEAFF. The DNA of the CDR3 is TGTGCCAGCAGTTTATACAGGGCCACTGAAGCTTTCTTT.

J is TRBJ1-1 and V is TRBV15, with a possible D match to TRBD1 (5 bases). V lost 0 bases and J lost 3, with 8 bases in between. The V gene's germline CDR1 is LNHNV and CDR2 YYDKDF (reference sequence). CDR3 length: 14 residues. CDR3 in amino acids: CATSREWGDTEAFF. The CDR3 DNA reads TGTGCCACCAGCAGAGAGTGGGGGGACACTGAAGCTTTCTTT.

This rearrangement joins TRBV6-5 to TRBJ1-1; possibly TRBD1 for D (5 bases). CDR3 length: 13 amino acids. V lost 8 bases to trimming and J lost 1 base, with 11 bases between them. The germline V gene encodes CDR1 MNHEY and CDR2 SVGAGI. This CDR3 reads CASGSQGNTEAFF. CDR3 bases: TGTGCCAGCGGCAGTCAGGGGAACACTGAAGCTTTCTTT.

The CDR3 bases are TGTGCCAGCAGCTTGGTCCGCGGGAAGGGGAACACTGAAGCTTTCTTT. Its protein product is CASSLVRGKGNTEAFF. The chain has TRBV5-5 and TRBJ1-1; D unresolved. Germline CDR1 is SGHKS and CDR2 is YYEKEE (reference sequence). The CDR3 runs to 16 residues. Trimming removed 0 bases from V and 1 base from J, with 13 bases in between.

The chain is built from TRBV7-8 and TRBJ1-2; possibly TRBD1 for D (6 bases). Per germline, CDR1 SGHVS and CDR2 FQNEAQ. V shed 1 base and J shed 8 bases, with 17 bases lying between them. This CDR3 region has 15 residues. CDR3 sequence (DNA): TGTGCCAGCAGCTTAGTCCGAGCAGGGGACGAGGGCTACACCTTC. It specifies CASSLVRAGDEGYTF.

The chain carries TRBV27 and TRBJ1-2, with TRBD1 as a possible D gene (6 bases). Germline-derived CDR1 and CDR2 are MNHEY and SMNVEV (reference sequence). CDR3 length: 19 amino acids. Trimming stripped 5 bases from V and 1 base from J, with 26 bases between. The CDR3 spells CASSPTAGGMPSFNYGYTF. In nucleotides, the CDR3 is TGTGCCAGCAGTCCGACGGCGGGGGGCATGCCCAGTTTTAACTATGGCTACACCTTC.

V gene TRBV6-1 combines with J gene TRBJ1-5; D gene ambiguous. The CDR3 consists of 15 residues. Trimming removed 3 bases from V and 9 bases from J, with 18 bases in between. Per germline, CDR1 MNHNS and CDR2 SASEGT. CDR3 nucleotide sequence: TGTGCCAGCAGTGAGATGACGGGGAACTCAGGGCCCCAGCATTTT. Residues: CASSEMTGNSGPQHF.

This sequence joins TRBV5-4 and TRBJ1-1; D gene ambiguous. The CDR3 is 16 residues long. Germline V gene sequence: CDR1 SGHNT, CDR2 YYREEE (reference sequence). Trimming cost V 0 bases and J 4 bases, with 16 bases left between them. The CDR3 region is CASSLALAGDRTEAFF. The CDR3 DNA follows: TGTGCCAGCAGCTTGGCGTTGGCAGGTGATCGCACTGAAGCTTTCTTT.

The V call is TRBV6-4, the J call TRBJ1-6, with D unresolved. Germline CDR1 and CDR2: MRHNA and SNTAGT. CDR3 size: 13 residues. The V end lost 4 bases, the J end lost 8 bases, and 9 bases lay between the germline ends. CDR3 protein: CASSARGDSPLHF. CDR3 nucleotides: TGTGCCAGCAGTGCCCGCGGAGATTCACCCCTCCACTTT.

This rearrangement joins TRBV7-9 to TRBJ2-1, with D perhaps matching TRBD1 (6 bases). The ends were cut back, 4 bases at V and 8 bases at J, with 18 bases in the middle. The CDR3 is made up of 15 amino acids. Germline lookup yields CDR1 SEHNR and CDR2 FQNEAQ (reference sequence). The CDR3 reads CASSSGRLQGDEQFF. In nucleotides, the CDR3 is TGTGCCAGCAGCTCCGGAAGATTACAGGGTGATGAGCAGTTCTTC.

V gene TRBV5-1 combines with J gene TRBJ2-3; 11 nucleotides match TRBD1. V lost 4 bases, J lost 3 bases, and 4 bases stayed unmatched. The CDR3 covers 15 residues. Germline assignment: CDR1 SGHRS and CDR2 YFSETQ. The CDR3 sequence is CASSRGQGATDTQYF. Written as DNA, the CDR3 is TGCGCCAGCAGCCGCGGACAGGGGGCAACAGATACGCAGTATTTT. Drawing the rest from reference TRBV5-1 and TRBJ2-3, the complete variable domain is KAGVTQTPRYLIKTRGQQVTLSCSPISGHRSVSWYQQTPGQGLQFLFEYFSETQRNKGNFPGRFSGRQFSNSRSEMNVSTLELGDSALYLCASSRGQGATDTQYFGPGTRLTVL.

The chain is built from TRBV20-1 and TRBJ2-3; 9 nucleotides match TRBD2. Germline V gene lookup returns CDR1 DFQATT and CDR2 SNEGSKA (reference sequence). Losses at the gene ends were 3 bases for V and 0 bases for J; bases not matched to a gene: 7. The length of the CDR3 is 16 residues. CDR3 bases: TGCAGTGCTAGTCTAAGACTAGCGGCTAGCACAGATACGCAGTATTTT. Its translation is CSASLRLAASTDTQYF.

The chain couples TRBV9 to TRBJ1-5; 7 bases map to TRBD1. The CDR3 consists of 15 residues. Losses at the gene ends were 4 bases for V and 0 bases for J; bases not matched to a gene: 4. CDR1 is SGDLS, CDR2 YYNGEE, per germline. The CDR3 loop is CASSITGDSNQPQHF. DNA of the CDR3: TGTGCCAGCAGCATTACAGGGGATAGCAATCAGCCCCAGCATTTT.

This sequence joins TRBV5-1 and TRBJ1-5; 8 bases fit TRBD1. Losses at the gene ends were 4 bases for V and 0 bases for J; bases not matched to a gene: 3. The CDR3 contains 15 residues. CDR1 and CDR2 (germline): SGHRS, YFSETQ. The CDR3 bases are TGCGCCAGCAGCCCAGGGGGCGGTAGCAATCAGCCCCAGCATTTT. It encodes CASSPGGGSNQPQHF.

The sample holds one count of this clone. The V gene is TRBV4-2, the J gene TRBJ2-3; TRBD2 matches at 10 bases. The CDR3 consists of 18 residues. Germline trimming cut 0 bases from V and 6 bases from J; bases unmatched to any gene: 12. Germline CDR1 is LGHNA and CDR2 is YNFKEQ. In DNA, the CDR3 is TGTGCCAGCAGCCAAGATCCGAGCGGGGGGGCCGGACCCGATACGCAGTATTTT. Amino acids: CASSQDPSGGAGPDTQYF.